This is a list of T cell receptor beta chains from one sample in a study of radiotherapy plus CTLA-4 blockade in lung cancer. Only in-frame clones appear in the TCRdb table, and some are missing; sequencing was by immunoSEQ multiplex PCR. The sample yields 35,000 or so clones, approximately 89% seen once. Here the sequenced sample was peripheral blood, taken from a patient treated with radiotherapy plus ipilimumab. Receptor source: a human donor with non-small cell lung cancer who had stable disease on radiotherapy plus ipilimumab. CDR3s include the opening cysteine and the closing phenylalanine or tryptophan. Fields, in order: clone size, V gene, D gene, J gene, CDR3 protein, CDR3 DNA. The D gene is left open where the match is weak. The size entry is marked missing in some rows and otherwise reads once, few, many or a size class.

clone size: NA
V gene: TRBV2
D gene: TRBD2
J gene: TRBJ2-5
CDR3 protein: CASSEAPGGGETQYF
CDR3 DNA: TGTGCCAGCAGTGAAGCTCCCGGGGGGGGAGAGACCCAGTACTTC

clone size: NA
V gene: TRBV27
D gene: NA
J gene: TRBJ1-2
CDR3 protein: CASGEGHNYGYTF
CDR3 DNA: TGTGCCAGCGGGGAGGGACACAACTATGGCTACACCTTC

clone size: NA
V gene: TRBV10-2
D gene: TRBD1
J gene: TRBJ1-2
CDR3 protein: CASSEALGGGGYGYTF
CDR3 DNA: TGCGCCAGCAGTGAAGCTTTAGGAGGGGGCGGCTATGGCTACACCTTC

clone size: NA
V gene: TRBV27
D gene: NA
J gene: TRBJ1-3
CDR3 protein: CASMGAWTGNTIYF
CDR3 DNA: TGTGCCAGCATGGGGGCGTGGACTGGAAACACCATATATTTT

clone size: NA
V gene: TRBV5-6
D gene: TRBD2
J gene: TRBJ2-7
CDR3 protein: CASSLAGLSYEQYF
CDR3 DNA: TGTGCCAGCAGCCTAGCGGGGCTATCCTACGAGCAGTACTTC

clone size: NA
V gene: TRBV27
D gene: TRBD1
J gene: TRBJ1-1
CDR3 protein: CASSPNLRKTGHTEAFF
CDR3 DNA: TGTGCCAGCAGTCCCAATCTCAGAAAGACAGGGCACACTGAAGCTTTCTTT

clone size: once
V gene: TRBV14
D gene: NA
J gene: TRBJ1-2
CDR3 protein: CASSQGLQAIYGYTF
CDR3 DNA: TGTGCCAGCAGCCAAGGGTTGCAGGCGATCTATGGCTACACCTTC

clone size: NA
V gene: TRBV5-1
D gene: NA
J gene: TRBJ2-7
CDR3 protein: CASSPGGTGVGYEQYF
CDR3 DNA: TGCGCCAGCAGCCCCGGGGGTACGGGAGTGGGTTACGAGCAGTACTTC

clone size: NA
V gene: TRBV19
D gene: NA
J gene: TRBJ1-1
CDR3 protein: CASSRSYMNTEAFF
CDR3 DNA: TGTGCCAGTAGTCGGAGCTACATGAACACTGAAGCTTTCTTT

clone size: NA
V gene: TRBV10-1
D gene: TRBD1
J gene: TRBJ1-4
CDR3 protein: CASSPTGQGPTNEKLFF
CDR3 DNA: TGCGCCAGCAGTCCTACCGGACAGGGGCCAACTAATGAAAAACTGTTTTTT

clone size: NA
V gene: TRBV9
D gene: TRBD2
J gene: TRBJ2-1
CDR3 protein: CASSVAAGGGNEQFF
CDR3 DNA: TGTGCCAGCAGCGTAGCTGCGGGAGGGGGCAATGAGCAGTTCTTC

clone size: NA
V gene: TRBV4-3
D gene: NA
J gene: TRBJ1-5
CDR3 protein: CASSQDPPHGQSTQPQHF
CDR3 DNA: TGCGCCAGCAGCCAAGACCCCCCTCACGGACAAAGCACTCAGCCCCAGCATTTT

clone size: few
V gene: TRBV2
D gene: TRBD2
J gene: TRBJ2-3
CDR3 protein: CASITRLAGISTDTQYF
CDR3 DNA: TGTGCCAGTATTACCCGACTAGCGGGAATTAGCACAGATACGCAGTATTTT

clone size: NA
V gene: TRBV10-2
D gene: TRBD1
J gene: TRBJ2-7
CDR3 protein: CASSEGQGAIVEQYF
CDR3 DNA: TGCGCCAGCAGTGAGGGACAGGGGGCTATAGTCGAGCAGTACTTC

clone size: once
V gene: TRBV19
D gene: TRBD2
J gene: TRBJ2-2
CDR3 protein: CASSIRLAGKNTGELFF
CDR3 DNA: TGTGCCAGTAGTATACGACTAGCGGGAAAGAACACCGGGGAGCTGTTTTTT

clone size: NA
V gene: TRBV11-2
D gene: TRBD2
J gene: TRBJ2-1
CDR3 protein: CASSSLAGNYNEQFF
CDR3 DNA: TGTGCCAGCAGCTCCCTAGCGGGGAACTACAATGAGCAGTTCTTC

clone size: NA
V gene: TRBV9
D gene: NA
J gene: TRBJ2-7
CDR3 protein: CASSVADQGFYEQYF
CDR3 DNA: TGTGCCAGCAGCGTAGCTGATCAGGGTTTCTACGAGCAGTACTTC

clone size: NA
V gene: TRBV19
D gene: TRBD1
J gene: TRBJ2-3
CDR3 protein: CASHTGGTDTQYF
CDR3 DNA: TGTGCCAGTCATACAGGGGGCACAGATACGCAGTATTTT

clone size: NA
V gene: TRBV9
D gene: NA
J gene: TRBJ2-3
CDR3 protein: CASSVDRAGDTQYF
CDR3 DNA: TGTGCCAGCAGCGTAGACAGGGCGGGAGATACGCAGTATTTT

clone size: NA
V gene: TRBV7-2
D gene: NA
J gene: TRBJ2-7
CDR3 protein: CASSPTPGYEQYF
CDR3 DNA: TGTGCCAGCAGCCCGACCCCGGGCTACGAGCAGTACTTC

clone size: NA
V gene: TRBV28
D gene: NA
J gene: TRBJ1-2
CDR3 protein: CASSLDWGAGYTF
CDR3 DNA: TGTGCCAGCAGTCTAGACTGGGGAGCCGGCTACACCTTC

clone size: NA
V gene: TRBV7-3
D gene: NA
J gene: TRBJ2-5
CDR3 protein: CASSYGSQETQYF
CDR3 DNA: TGTGCCAGCAGCTACGGGTCCCAAGAGACCCAGTACTTC

clone size: once
V gene: TRBV9
D gene: TRBD2
J gene: TRBJ2-1
CDR3 protein: CASSQGLAGSSYNEQFF
CDR3 DNA: TGTGCCAGCAGCCAGGGACTAGCGGGTAGCTCCTACAATGAGCAGTTCTTC

clone size: once
V gene: TRBV28
D gene: TRBD1
J gene: TRBJ2-7
CDR3 protein: CASSRGQAGREQYF
CDR3 DNA: TGTGCCAGCAGCCGTGGACAGGCTGGGCGCGAGCAGTACTTC

clone size: once
V gene: TRBV6-1
D gene: NA
J gene: TRBJ1-2
CDR3 protein: CATQRGSAVSYGYTF
CDR3 DNA: TGTGCCACCCAGAGGGGGAGCGCGGTATCCTATGGCTACACCTTC

clone size: NA
V gene: TRBV5-1
D gene: TRBD2
J gene: TRBJ2-1
CDR3 protein: CASSTGLAGGHNEQFF
CDR3 DNA: TGCGCCAGCAGCACAGGACTAGCGGGAGGCCACAATGAGCAGTTCTTC

clone size: NA
V gene: TRBV5-4
D gene: TRBD2
J gene: TRBJ2-3
CDR3 protein: CASSLTSEVDTQYF
CDR3 DNA: TGTGCCAGCAGCTTGACTAGCGAGGTAGATACGCAGTATTTT

clone size: once
V gene: TRBV27
D gene: NA
J gene: TRBJ1-1
CDR3 protein: CASSYRTALGITEAFF
CDR3 DNA: TGTGCCAGCAGTTATAGGACAGCTTTAGGAATCACTGAAGCTTTCTTT

clone size: NA
V gene: TRBV6-4
D gene: NA
J gene: TRBJ2-7
CDR3 protein: CASSDSGQISGLYEQYF
CDR3 DNA: TGTGCCAGCAGTGACTCGGGACAAATCTCGGGGCTCTACGAGCAGTACTTC

clone size: NA
V gene: TRBV7-8
D gene: TRBD1
J gene: TRBJ1-2
CDR3 protein: CASSLVRGQGTYGYTF
CDR3 DNA: TGTGCCAGCAGCTTAGTAAGGGGACAGGGCACCTATGGCTACACCTTC

clone size: NA
V gene: TRBV27
D gene: TRBD1
J gene: TRBJ1-2
CDR3 protein: CASREGQRAGYTF
CDR3 DNA: TGTGCCAGCAGGGAGGGACAGCGTGCCGGCTACACCTTC

clone size: NA
V gene: TRBV7-2
D gene: NA
J gene: TRBJ1-3
CDR3 protein: CASSLIQGSGNTIYF
CDR3 DNA: TGTGCCAGCAGCTTAATACAGGGTTCTGGAAACACCATATATTTT

clone size: NA
V gene: TRBV19
D gene: TRBD1
J gene: TRBJ1-5
CDR3 protein: CASEDRGLDQPQHF
CDR3 DNA: TGTGCCAGTGAAGACAGGGGGCTTGATCAGCCCCAGCATTTT

clone size: NA
V gene: TRBV4-1
D gene: TRBD2
J gene: TRBJ2-1
CDR3 protein: CASSQSRQIAGAHNEQFF
CDR3 DNA: TGCGCCAGCAGCCAATCCCGACAGATAGCGGGAGCTCACAATGAGCAGTTCTTC

clone size: NA
V gene: TRBV5-1
D gene: TRBD1
J gene: TRBJ1-1
CDR3 protein: CASSLLGWTGGIWDTEAFF
CDR3 DNA: TGCGCCAGCAGCTTGCTCGGATGGACAGGGGGCATATGGGACACTGAAGCTTTCTTT

clone size: once
V gene: TRBV7-8
D gene: TRBD2
J gene: TRBJ2-1
CDR3 protein: CASSGLAGGGNEQFF
CDR3 DNA: TGTGCCAGCAGCGGACTAGCGGGAGGAGGTAATGAGCAGTTCTTC

clone size: few
V gene: TRBV7-9
D gene: NA
J gene: TRBJ2-7
CDR3 protein: CASSPRTHLQGEQYF
CDR3 DNA: TGTGCCAGCAGCCCCCGGACACACCTTCAAGGCGAGCAGTACTTC

clone size: NA
V gene: TRBV14
D gene: NA
J gene: TRBJ2-1
CDR3 protein: CASSQVRSIGEQFF
CDR3 DNA: TGTGCCAGCAGCCAAGTCAGGTCAATAGGTGAGCAGTTCTTC

clone size: NA
V gene: TRBV5-1
D gene: TRBD2
J gene: TRBJ2-5
CDR3 protein: CASRELAGQETQYF
CDR3 DNA: TGCGCCAGCAGAGAGCTAGCGGGACAAGAGACCCAGTACTTC

clone size: NA
V gene: TRBV28
D gene: TRBD1
J gene: TRBJ1-1
CDR3 protein: CASSSPWKGGRIPNTEAFF
CDR3 DNA: TGTGCCAGCAGTTCCCCATGGAAAGGGGGCAGGATCCCGAACACTGAAGCTTTCTTT

clone size: few
V gene: TRBV7-3
D gene: TRBD2
J gene: TRBJ2-1
CDR3 protein: CASSRTRENEQFF
CDR3 DNA: TGTGCCAGCAGTCGGACTAGGGAGAATGAGCAGTTCTTC

clone size: few
V gene: TRBV6-6
D gene: NA
J gene: TRBJ1-1
CDR3 protein: CASSPGDGTEAFF
CDR3 DNA: TGTGCCAGCAGCCCAGGGGACGGCACTGAAGCTTTCTTT

clone size: NA
V gene: TRBV7-9
D gene: TRBD1
J gene: TRBJ1-5
CDR3 protein: CASSLGSGTVGQPQHF
CDR3 DNA: TGTGCCAGCAGCTTAGGCTCCGGGACAGTAGGTCAGCCCCAGCATTTT

clone size: few
V gene: TRBV7-9
D gene: NA
J gene: TRBJ2-5
CDR3 protein: CASSPWRDEETQYF
CDR3 DNA: TGTGCCAGCAGCCCGTGGCGGGACGAAGAGACCCAGTACTTC

clone size: NA
V gene: TRBV5-5
D gene: NA
J gene: TRBJ2-3
CDR3 protein: CASGTGTDTQYF
CDR3 DNA: TGTGCCAGCGGAACAGGGACAGATACGCAGTATTTT

clone size: NA
V gene: TRBV10-3
D gene: NA
J gene: TRBJ2-7
CDR3 protein: CAISEPSVYEQYF
CDR3 DNA: TGTGCCATCAGTGAGCCGAGTGTCTACGAGCAGTACTTC

clone size: NA
V gene: TRBV5-1
D gene: TRBD1
J gene: TRBJ1-1
CDR3 protein: CASSLGASTGVTEAFF
CDR3 DNA: TGCGCCAGCAGCTTGGGGGCCAGCACAGGGGTCACTGAAGCTTTCTTT

clone size: NA
V gene: TRBV2
D gene: TRBD2
J gene: TRBJ2-2
CDR3 protein: CASSSTSTSTGELFF
CDR3 DNA: TGTGCCAGCAGTTCGACTAGCACCTCCACCGGGGAGCTGTTTTTT

clone size: NA
V gene: TRBV19
D gene: TRBD2
J gene: TRBJ2-7
CDR3 protein: CASSTRTSGRYEQYF
CDR3 DNA: TGTGCCAGTAGTACACGGACTAGCGGGAGATACGAGCAGTACTTC

clone size: NA
V gene: TRBV11-2
D gene: TRBD1
J gene: TRBJ2-4
CDR3 protein: CASSPIRTGVTLAKNIQYF
CDR3 DNA: TGTGCCAGCAGCCCCATTAGGACAGGGGTTACCCTAGCCAAAAACATTCAGTACTTC

clone size: NA
V gene: TRBV2
D gene: TRBD2
J gene: TRBJ2-2
CDR3 protein: CASSEFSGSTGELFF
CDR3 DNA: TGTGCCAGCAGTGAGTTTAGCGGGAGCACCGGGGAGCTGTTTTTT

clone size: NA
V gene: TRBV7-3
D gene: NA
J gene: TRBJ2-5
CDR3 protein: CASSLRGDAFAVKTQYF
CDR3 DNA: TGTGCCAGCAGCTTAAGGGGCGACGCCTTCGCGGTAAAGACCCAGTACTTC

clone size: NA
V gene: TRBV11-3
D gene: TRBD2
J gene: TRBJ2-1
CDR3 protein: CASSLAAGDYNEQFF
CDR3 DNA: TGTGCCAGCAGCTTAGCAGCGGGAGACTACAATGAGCAGTTCTTC

clone size: NA
V gene: TRBV27
D gene: NA
J gene: TRBJ1-1
CDR3 protein: CASSFGTRMDTEAFF
CDR3 DNA: TGTGCCAGCAGTTTCGGTACGAGGATGGACACTGAAGCTTTCTTT